A single sample is the source of the 18 T cell receptor beta chains below, sequenced in a study of control samples from healthy donors and cancer patients (dated by TCRdb to about 2020). Receptor amplification or capture employed the immunoSEQ multiplex PCR assay. Here the immuneACCESS table is served through TCRdb, limited to in-frame sequences with V and J called. Missing clones are a known gap in these copies; in checked studies unresolved V genes cover under half, and the rest lacks a known reason. The sample yields 94,000 or so clones; roughly 83% were counted once. The ten largest clonotypes hold under 40% of the sample. Sequenced input: PBMCs. All receptors come from a man aged 65 to 79 with lung cancer.

The V and J genes are TRBV13 and TRBJ1-2, with D hard to call. Germline CDR1 and CDR2: PRHDT and FYEKMQ (reference sequence). V shed 5 bases and J shed 2 bases, with 12 bases lying between them. The CDR3 is 14 amino acids. The CDR3 is CASSMITGNYGYTF. Here the CDR3 DNA reads TGTGCCAGCAGCATGATTACGGGGAACTATGGCTACACCTTC.

This clone was detected only once. The chain couples TRBV3-1 (or the pseudogene TRBV3-2) to TRBJ1-1, with D uncertain. V was clipped by 2 bases and J by 1 base, with 8 bases between them. Germline CDR1 reads LGHDT; CDR2 reads YNNKEL (reference sequence). The length of the CDR3 is 14 residues. The CDR3 DNA reads TGTGCCAGCAGCCAACAGGCGGGGAACACTGAAGCTTTCTTT. This gives the protein CASSQQAGNTEAFF.

The chain uses TRBV6-1 and TRBJ2-2, with D unclear. The CDR3 consists of 13 residues. With 3 bases removed from V and 4 bases from J, the gap between germline ends came to 6 bases. CDR1 is MNHNS and CDR2 is SASEGT in the germline V gene. CDR3 bases: TGTGCCAGCAGTGATTACTTCACCGGGGAGCTGTTTTTT. Translation gives CASSDYFTGELFF.

The chain joins TRBV27 to TRBJ2-7, with 7 bases fitting TRBD1. The CDR3 extends over 14 amino acids. The germline V gene has CDR1 MNHEY and CDR2 SMNVEV (reference sequence). V lost 4 bases and J lost 2; bases outside the gene matches: 5. Written as DNA, the CDR3 is TGTGCCAGCAGTTCCACAGGGGTTACCTACGAGCAGTACTTC. Translation: CASSSTGVTYEQYF.

The V call is TRBV13, the J call TRBJ2-5; 10 nucleotides agree with TRBD2. Per the germline V gene, CDR1 is PRHDT and CDR2 is FYEKMQ (reference sequence). V gave up 2 bases and J gave up 1 base; unmatched junction bases: 1. The CDR3 is 15 residues long. The CDR3 DNA sequence: TGTGCCAGCAGCTTAAGGACTAGCGGCCAAGAGACCCAGTACTTC. Its translation is CASSLRTSGQETQYF.

The V gene is TRBV28, the J gene TRBJ2-7, with 7 positions matching TRBD1. Germline values: CDR1 MDHEN, CDR2 SYDVKM. Trimming at V came to 4 bases and at J to 0 bases, leaving 12 bases not matched to a gene. The CDR3 is made up of 17 amino acids. DNA for the CDR3: TGTGCCAGCAGTTCTGCTGGGACAGCCAGATTCTCCTACGAGCAGTACTTC. Its protein is CASSSAGTARFSYEQYF.

V usage is TRBV19 and J usage is TRBJ2-7; D gene uncertain. CDR3 length: 11 amino acids. Germline values: CDR1 LNHDA, CDR2 SQIVND (reference sequence). Trimming left V 4 bases short and J 6 bases short, with 7 bases between. The CDR3: CASSTGPEQYF. The CDR3 DNA is TGTGCCAGTAGTACCGGGCCCGAGCAGTACTTC.

The rearrangement joins TRBV2 to TRBJ1-2, with D possibly matching TRBD1 (5 bases). The germline V gene encodes CDR1 SNHLY and CDR2 FYNNEI. The CDR3 covers 14 residues. The V end lost 10 bases, the J end lost 6 bases, and 21 bases lay between the germline ends. The CDR3 loop is CAIGVPGRSDGYTF. In DNA, the CDR3 is TGTGCCATTGGGGTCCCGGGACGTTCCGATGGCTACACCTTC.

The chain is built from TRBV2 and TRBJ1-1; D is undetermined. The CDR3 spans 14 residues. Trimming left V 8 bases short and J 7 bases short, with 20 bases between. Germline CDR1 reads SNHLY; CDR2 reads FYNNEI. DNA for the CDR3: TGTGCCAGCGTGGAAGGGCTGAGGCTGCATGAAGCTTTCTTT. Translating it yields CASVEGLRLHEAFF.

This clone was seen once. The chain joins TRBV2 to TRBJ2-3, with D perhaps matching TRBD2 (6 bases). Trimming cost V 8 bases and J 2 bases, with 14 bases left between them. The CDR3 sequence is 14 residues long. The germline V gene encodes CDR1 SNHLY and CDR2 FYNNEI. DNA of the CDR3: TGTGCCAGCCAACCTCGGGACTTCACAGATACGCAGTATTTT. This translates into CASQPRDFTDTQYF.

The J gene is TRBJ2-7, the V gene TRBV11-3; D gene ambiguous. Trimming left V 2 bases short and J 4 bases short, with 9 bases between. The CDR3 covers 13 residues. The germline gives CDR1 SGHNT, CDR2 YENEEA. CDR3 in DNA: TGTGCCAGCAGCTTAAACGGCGGATACGAGCAGTACTTC. Its protein is CASSLNGGYEQYF. Full variable domain (rest looked up from reference TRBV11-3 and TRBJ2-7): EAGVVQSPRYKIIEKKQPVAFWCNPISGHNTLYWYLQNLGQGPELLIRYENEEAVDDSQLPKDRFSAERLKGVDSTLKIQPAELGDSAVYLCASSLNGGYEQYFGPGTRLTVT.

This clone was observed a handful of times. The chain couples TRBV27 to TRBJ1-1; 7 positions match TRBD1. J lost 2 bases, V lost 2 bases, and 5 bases had no gene match. The CDR3 extends over 15 amino acids. The germline V gene encodes CDR1 MNHEY and CDR2 SMNVEV (reference sequence). The CDR3 loop reads CASSLQGGLNTEAFF. In DNA form, the CDR3 reads TGTGCCAGCAGTTTACAGGGGGGACTTAACACTGAAGCTTTCTTT.

The CDR3 DNA sequence: TGTGCCAGCTCACCACTGAGAGGTCTGGCGGGGGAGACCCAGTACTTC. This translates into CASSPLRGLAGETQYF. The chain carries TRBV18 and TRBJ2-5; a possible D gene is TRBD2 (6 bases). V was pared by 1 base and J by 5 bases, with 17 bases between. The CDR3 loop spans 16 amino acids. CDR1 and CDR2 from the germline V gene are KGHSH and LQKENI.

The chain recombines TRBV27 with TRBJ2-5; 8 nucleotides match TRBD2. This CDR3 has 14 residues. Germline CDR1 reads MNHEY; CDR2 reads SMNVEV (reference sequence). The V segment lost 5 bases and the J segment 2 bases; nucleotides outside the gene matches: 4. The CDR3 coding sequence is TGTGCCAGCAGTCGGCGGGGGGATCAAGAGACCCAGTACTTC. Translated: CASSRRGDQETQYF.

The genes are TRBV19 and TRBJ1-5, with D possibly matching TRBD1 (5 bases). This CDR3 region has 12 residues. V was clipped by 6 bases and J by 7 bases, with 10 bases between them. CDR1 and CDR2 from the germline V gene are LNHDA and SQIVND (reference sequence). The CDR3 sequence: CASSPEGQPQHF. CDR3 sequence (DNA): TGTGCCAGTAGCCCGGAGGGGCAGCCCCAGCATTTT.

The chain combines TRBV30 with TRBJ1-4; D may be TRBD1 (5 bases). Trimming stripped 3 bases from V and 7 bases from J, with 21 bases between. The germline CDR1 and CDR2 sequences are GTSNPN and SVGIG (reference sequence). This CDR3 comprises 16 residues. In DNA form, the CDR3 reads TGTGCCTGGAGCCCCGGGACCCTGGGACCTAGTGAAAAACTGTTTTTT. This translates into CAWSPGTLGPSEKLFF. Supplemented by reference TRBV30 and TRBJ1-4, the full variable domain reads SQTIHQWPATLVQPVGSPLSLECTVEGTSNPNLYWYRQAAGRGLQLLFYSVGIGQISSEVPQNLSASRPQDRQFILSSKKLLLSDSGFYLCAWSPGTLGPSEKLFFGSGTQLSVL.

The chain combines TRBV19 with TRBJ1-4, with unresolved D. The CDR3 is 15 residues long. Trimming cost V 3 bases and J 7 bases, with 15 bases left between them. CDR1 and CDR2 (germline): LNHDA, SQIVND (reference sequence). This CDR3 reads CASSIAPGPAEKLFF. Here the CDR3 DNA reads TGTGCCAGTAGTATTGCCCCCGGCCCAGCTGAAAAACTGTTTTTT.

The chain recombines TRBV2 with TRBJ1-1; D not certain. Germline V gene sequence: CDR1 SNHLY, CDR2 FYNNEI. The CDR3 contains 13 residues. V dropped 2 bases and J dropped 1 base, with 5 bases sitting between them. Here the CDR3 reads CASSERENTEAFF. In DNA form, the CDR3 reads TGTGCCAGCAGTGAAAGGGAGAACACTGAAGCTTTCTTT. The complete variable domain, with remaining parts taken from reference TRBV2 and TRBJ1-1, reads EPEVTQTPSHQVTQMGQEVILRCVPISNHLYFYWYRQILGQKVEFLVSFYNNEISEKSEIFDDQFSVERPDGSNFTLKIRSTKLEDSAMYFCASSERENTEAFFGQGTRLTVV.